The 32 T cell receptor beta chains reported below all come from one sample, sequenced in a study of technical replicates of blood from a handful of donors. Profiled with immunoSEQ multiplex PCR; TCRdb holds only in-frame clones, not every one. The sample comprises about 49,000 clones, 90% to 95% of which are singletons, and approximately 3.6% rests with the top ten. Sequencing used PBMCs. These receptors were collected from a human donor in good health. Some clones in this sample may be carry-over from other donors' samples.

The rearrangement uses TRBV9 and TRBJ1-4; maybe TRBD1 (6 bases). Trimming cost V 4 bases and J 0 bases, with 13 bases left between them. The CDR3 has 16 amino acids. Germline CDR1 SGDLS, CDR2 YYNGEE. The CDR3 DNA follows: TGTGCCAGCAGCAACGGACAGCTAGCAACTAATGAAAAACTGTTTTTT. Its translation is CASSNGQLATNEKLFF.

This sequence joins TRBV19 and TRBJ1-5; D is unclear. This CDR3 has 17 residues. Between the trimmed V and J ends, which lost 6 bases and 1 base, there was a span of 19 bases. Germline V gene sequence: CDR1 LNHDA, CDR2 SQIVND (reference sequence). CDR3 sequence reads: CASSREGWMDSNQPQHF. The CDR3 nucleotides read TGTGCCAGTAGCCGAGAGGGATGGATGGACAGCAATCAGCCCCAGCATTTT.

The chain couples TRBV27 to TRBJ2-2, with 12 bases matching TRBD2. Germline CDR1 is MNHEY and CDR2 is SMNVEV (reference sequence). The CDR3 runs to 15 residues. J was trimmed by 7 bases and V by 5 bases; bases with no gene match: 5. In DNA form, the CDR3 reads TGTGCCAGCAGTCGAGGACTAGCGGGGTACGGGGAGCTGTTTTTT. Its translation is CASSRGLAGYGELFF.

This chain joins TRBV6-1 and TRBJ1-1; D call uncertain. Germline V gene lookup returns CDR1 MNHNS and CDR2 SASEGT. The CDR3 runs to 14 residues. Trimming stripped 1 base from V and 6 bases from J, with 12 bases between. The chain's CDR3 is CASSEGEGWAEAFF. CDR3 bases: TGTGCCAGCAGTGAAGGAGAGGGATGGGCTGAAGCTTTCTTT.

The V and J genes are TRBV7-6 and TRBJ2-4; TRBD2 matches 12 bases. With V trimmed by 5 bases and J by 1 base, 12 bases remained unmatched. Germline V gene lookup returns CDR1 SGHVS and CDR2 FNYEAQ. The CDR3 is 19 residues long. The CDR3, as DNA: TGTGCCAGCAGCCAAGTACTAGCGGGGGGTAGAGGGGCCAAAAACATTCAGTACTTC. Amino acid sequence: CASSQVLAGGRGAKNIQYF.

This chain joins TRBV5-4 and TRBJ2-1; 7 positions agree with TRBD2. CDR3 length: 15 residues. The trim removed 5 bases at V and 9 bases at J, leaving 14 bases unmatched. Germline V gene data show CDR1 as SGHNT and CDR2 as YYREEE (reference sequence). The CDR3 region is CASSRDSGSRGEQFF. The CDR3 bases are TGTGCCAGCAGTCGTGATAGCGGGTCCCGGGGTGAGCAGTTCTTC. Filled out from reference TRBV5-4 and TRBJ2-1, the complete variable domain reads ETGVTQSPTHLIKTRGQQVTLRCSSQSGHNTVSWYQQALGQGPQFIFQYYREEENGRGNFPPRFSGLQFPNYSSELNVNALELDDSALYLCASSRDSGSRGEQFFGPGTRLTVL.

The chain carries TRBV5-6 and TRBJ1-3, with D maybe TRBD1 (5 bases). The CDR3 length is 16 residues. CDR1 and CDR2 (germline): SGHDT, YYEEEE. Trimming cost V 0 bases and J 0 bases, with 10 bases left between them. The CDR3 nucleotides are TGTGCCAGCAGCTTGGCCAGGGATAGCTCTGGAAACACCATATATTTT. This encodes CASSLARDSSGNTIYF.

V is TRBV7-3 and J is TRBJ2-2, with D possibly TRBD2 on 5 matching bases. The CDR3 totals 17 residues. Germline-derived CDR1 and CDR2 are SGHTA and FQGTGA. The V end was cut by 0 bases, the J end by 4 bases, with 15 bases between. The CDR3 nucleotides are TGTGCCAGCAGCTTAACTTCACGAATTGCGGGCACCGGGGAGCTGTTTTTT. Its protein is CASSLTSRIAGTGELFF.

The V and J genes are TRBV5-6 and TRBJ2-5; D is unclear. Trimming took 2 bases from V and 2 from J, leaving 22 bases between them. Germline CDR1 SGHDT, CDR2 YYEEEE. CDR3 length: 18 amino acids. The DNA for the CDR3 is TGTGCCAGCAGCTTTTATCAGACAAACCTTCTCATGCAAGAGACCCAGTACTTC. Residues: CASSFYQTNLLMQETQYF.

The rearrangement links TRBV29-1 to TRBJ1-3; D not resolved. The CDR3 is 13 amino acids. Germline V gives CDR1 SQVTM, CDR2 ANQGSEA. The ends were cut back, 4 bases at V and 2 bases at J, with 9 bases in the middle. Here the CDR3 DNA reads TGCAGCGTTGTAAGCGTAGCTGGAAACACCATATATTTT. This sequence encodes CSVVSVAGNTIYF.

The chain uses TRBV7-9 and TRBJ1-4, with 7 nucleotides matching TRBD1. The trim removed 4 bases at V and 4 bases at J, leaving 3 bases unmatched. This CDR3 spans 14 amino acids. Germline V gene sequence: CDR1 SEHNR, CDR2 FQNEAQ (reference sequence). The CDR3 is CASSSQGINEKLFF. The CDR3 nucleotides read TGTGCCAGCAGCTCACAGGGGATTAATGAAAAACTGTTTTTT.

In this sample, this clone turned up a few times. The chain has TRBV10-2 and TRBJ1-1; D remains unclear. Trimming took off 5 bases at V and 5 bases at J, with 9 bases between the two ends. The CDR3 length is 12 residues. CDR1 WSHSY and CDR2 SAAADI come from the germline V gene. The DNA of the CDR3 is TGCGCCAGCAGTCCCGGGGTGACTGAAGCTTTCTTT. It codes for CASSPGVTEAFF.

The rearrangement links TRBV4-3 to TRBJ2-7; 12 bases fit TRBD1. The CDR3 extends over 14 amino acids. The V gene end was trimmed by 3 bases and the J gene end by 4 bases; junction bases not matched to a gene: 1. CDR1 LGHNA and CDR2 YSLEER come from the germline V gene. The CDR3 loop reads CASSQGQGAYEQYF. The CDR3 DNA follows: TGCGCCAGCAGCCAGGGACAGGGGGCGTACGAGCAGTACTTC.

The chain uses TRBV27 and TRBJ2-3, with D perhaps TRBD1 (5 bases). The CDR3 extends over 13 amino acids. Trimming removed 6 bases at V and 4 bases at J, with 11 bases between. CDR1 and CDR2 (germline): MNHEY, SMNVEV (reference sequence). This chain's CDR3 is CASRATGADTQYF. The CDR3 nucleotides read TGTGCCAGCAGAGCCACAGGAGCAGATACGCAGTATTTT.

The CDR3 DNA sequence: TGCGCCAGCAGCTTGGGCCTCCCGACAGGGGGGGATGGCTACACCTTC. It yields the protein CASSLGLPTGGDGYTF. The chain combines TRBV5-1 with TRBJ1-2; 9 bases fit TRBD1. CDR1 is SGHRS and CDR2 is YFSETQ in the germline V gene. This CDR3 is built from 16 residues. The V gene end was trimmed by 0 bases and the J gene end by 6 bases; junction bases not matched to a gene: 9. The variable domain in full, with the rest retrieved from reference TRBV5-1 and TRBJ1-2, is KAGVTQTPRYLIKTRGQQVTLSCSPISGHRSVSWYQQTPGQGLQFLFEYFSETQRNKGNFPGRFSGRQFSNSRSEMNVSTLELGDSALYLCASSLGLPTGGDGYTFGSGTRLTVV.

CDR3 DNA: TGTGCCAGCAGTTTACCCCCGGGACAGACTGACTATGGCTACACCTTC. Amino acids: CASSLPPGQTDYGYTF. The chain joins TRBV27 to TRBJ1-2; 7 bases align to TRBD1. This CDR3 is 16 amino acids long. Trimming at V came to 2 bases and at J to 3 bases, leaving 9 bases not matched to a gene. Germline V gene data show CDR1 as MNHEY and CDR2 as SMNVEV (reference sequence).

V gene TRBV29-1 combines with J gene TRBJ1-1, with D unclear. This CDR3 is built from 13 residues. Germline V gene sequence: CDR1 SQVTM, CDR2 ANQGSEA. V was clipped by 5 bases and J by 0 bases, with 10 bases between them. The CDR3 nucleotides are TGCAGCGTTAATGAACAGATGAACACTGAAGCTTTCTTT. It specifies CSVNEQMNTEAFF.

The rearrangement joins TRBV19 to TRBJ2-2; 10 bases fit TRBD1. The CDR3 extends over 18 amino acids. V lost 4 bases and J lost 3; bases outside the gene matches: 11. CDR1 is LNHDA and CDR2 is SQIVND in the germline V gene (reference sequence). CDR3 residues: CASSTLWGQGSDTGELFF. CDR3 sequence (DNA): TGTGCCAGTAGTACCCTTTGGGGACAGGGGTCGGACACCGGGGAGCTGTTTTTT.

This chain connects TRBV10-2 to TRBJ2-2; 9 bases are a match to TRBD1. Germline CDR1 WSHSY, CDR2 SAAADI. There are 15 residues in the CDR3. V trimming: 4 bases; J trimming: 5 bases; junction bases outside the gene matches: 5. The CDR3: CASSVVGQGTGELFF. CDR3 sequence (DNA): TGCGCCAGCAGTGTGGTAGGACAGGGGACCGGGGAGCTGTTTTTT.

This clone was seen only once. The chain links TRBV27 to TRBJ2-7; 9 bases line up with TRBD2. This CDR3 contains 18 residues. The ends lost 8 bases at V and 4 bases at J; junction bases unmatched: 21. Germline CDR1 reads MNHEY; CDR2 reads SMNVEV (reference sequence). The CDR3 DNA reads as TGTGCCAGCGCCTCCGGGCGGGATATTAGCGGGAGAGTATACGAGCAGTACTTC. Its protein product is CASASGRDISGRVYEQYF.

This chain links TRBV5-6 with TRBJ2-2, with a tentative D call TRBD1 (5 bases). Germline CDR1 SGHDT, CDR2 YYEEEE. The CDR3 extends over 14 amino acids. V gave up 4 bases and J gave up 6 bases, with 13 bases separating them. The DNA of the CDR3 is TGTGCCAGCAGCGTGGACACAGGTGCCGGGGAGCTGTTTTTT. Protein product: CASSVDTGAGELFF.

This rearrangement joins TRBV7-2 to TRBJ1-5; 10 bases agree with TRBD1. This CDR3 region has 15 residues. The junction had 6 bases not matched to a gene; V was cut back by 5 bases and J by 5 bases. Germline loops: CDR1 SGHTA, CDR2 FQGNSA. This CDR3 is CASSPGQGTYQPQHF. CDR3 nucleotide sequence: TGTGCCAGCAGCCCGGGACAGGGGACCTATCAGCCCCAGCATTTT. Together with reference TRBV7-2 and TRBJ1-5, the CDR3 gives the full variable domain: GAGVSQSPSNKVTEKGKDVELRCDPISGHTALYWYRQSLGQGLEFLIYFQGNSAPDKSGLPSDRFSAERTGGSVSTLTIQRTQQEDSAVYLCASSPGQGTYQPQHFGDGTRLSIL.

The CDR3 sequence: CASSADRDYGYTF. CDR3 DNA: TGTGCCAGCAGCGCTGACAGGGACTATGGCTACACCTTC. The genes are TRBV9 and TRBJ1-2; TRBD1 matches 7 bases. This CDR3 contains 13 residues. Per germline, CDR1 SGDLS and CDR2 YYNGEE. The V segment lost 3 bases and the J segment 3 bases; nucleotides outside the gene matches: 2.

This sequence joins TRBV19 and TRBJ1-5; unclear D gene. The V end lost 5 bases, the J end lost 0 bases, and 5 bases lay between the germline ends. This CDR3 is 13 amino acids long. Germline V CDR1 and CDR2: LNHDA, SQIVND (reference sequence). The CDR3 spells CASSGHSNQPQHF. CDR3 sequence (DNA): TGTGCCAGTAGTGGGCATAGCAATCAGCCCCAGCATTTT.

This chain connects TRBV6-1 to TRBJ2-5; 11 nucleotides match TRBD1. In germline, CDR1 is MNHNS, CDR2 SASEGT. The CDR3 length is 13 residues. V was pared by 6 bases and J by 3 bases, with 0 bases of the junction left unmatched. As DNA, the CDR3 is TGTGCCAGCAGGGGACAGGGGGAAGAGACCCAGTACTTC. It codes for CASRGQGEETQYF.

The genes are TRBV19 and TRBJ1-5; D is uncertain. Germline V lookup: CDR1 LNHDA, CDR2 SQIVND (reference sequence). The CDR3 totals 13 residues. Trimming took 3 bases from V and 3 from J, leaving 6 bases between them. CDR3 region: CASSMGPNQPQHF. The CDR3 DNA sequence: TGTGCCAGTAGTATGGGCCCCAATCAGCCCCAGCATTTT.

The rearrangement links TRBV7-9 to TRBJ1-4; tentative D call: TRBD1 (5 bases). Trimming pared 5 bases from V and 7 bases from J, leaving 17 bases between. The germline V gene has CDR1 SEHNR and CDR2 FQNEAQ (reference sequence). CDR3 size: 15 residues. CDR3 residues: CASSPIRESREKLFF. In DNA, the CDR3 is TGTGCCAGCAGCCCAATCAGGGAAAGTCGTGAAAAACTGTTTTTT. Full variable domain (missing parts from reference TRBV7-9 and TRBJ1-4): DTGVSQNPRHKITKRGQNVTFRCDPISEHNRLYWYRQTLGQGPEFLTYFQNEAQLEKSRLLSDRFSAERPKGSFSTLEIQRTEQGDSAMYLCASSPIRESREKLFFGSGTQLSVL.

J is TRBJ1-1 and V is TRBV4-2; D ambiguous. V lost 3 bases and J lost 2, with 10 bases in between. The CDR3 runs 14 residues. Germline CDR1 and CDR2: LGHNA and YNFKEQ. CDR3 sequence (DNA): TGTGCCAGCAGCCACCTGACGGGAAACACTGAAGCTTTCTTT. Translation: CASSHLTGNTEAFF.

The CDR3 sequence is CASTQDSSYNEQFF. Here the CDR3 DNA reads TGCGCCAGCACCCAGGATAGCTCCTACAATGAGCAGTTCTTC. The chain carries TRBV5-1 and TRBJ2-1; D unresolved. This CDR3 region has 14 residues. Trimming took off 6 bases at V and 0 bases at J, with 10 bases between the two ends. Germline V gives CDR1 SGHRS, CDR2 YFSETQ. The whole variable domain, filled in from reference TRBV5-1 and TRBJ2-1, reads KAGVTQTPRYLIKTRGQQVTLSCSPISGHRSVSWYQQTPGQGLQFLFEYFSETQRNKGNFPGRFSGRQFSNSRSEMNVSTLELGDSALYLCASTQDSSYNEQFFGPGTRLTVL.

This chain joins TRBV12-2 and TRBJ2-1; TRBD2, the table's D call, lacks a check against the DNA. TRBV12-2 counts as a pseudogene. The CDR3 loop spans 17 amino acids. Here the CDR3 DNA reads TGTGCAAGTCGCTTAGCAACTAGCGGGGGGGCTTACAATGAGCAGTTCTTC. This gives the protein CASRLATSGGAYNEQFF.

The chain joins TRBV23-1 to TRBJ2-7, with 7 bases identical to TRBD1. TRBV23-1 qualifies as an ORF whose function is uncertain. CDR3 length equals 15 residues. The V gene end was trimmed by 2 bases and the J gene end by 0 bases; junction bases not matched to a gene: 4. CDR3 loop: CASSQPGQTSYEQYF. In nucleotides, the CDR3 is TGCGCCAGCAGTCAACCGGGACAGACCTCCTACGAGCAGTACTTC.

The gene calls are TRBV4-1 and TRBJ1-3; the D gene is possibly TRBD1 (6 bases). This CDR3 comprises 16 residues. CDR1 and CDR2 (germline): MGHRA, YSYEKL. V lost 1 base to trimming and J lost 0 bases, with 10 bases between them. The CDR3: CASSQAGTPSGNTIYF. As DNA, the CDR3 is TGCGCCAGCAGCCAAGCAGGGACACCCTCTGGAAACACCATATATTTT.